The clone carrying this T cell receptor (beta chain) was recorded many times. The target antigen is unknown. The length of the CDR3 is 17 residues. V lost 4 bases to trimming and J lost 3 bases, with 19 bases between them. Germline lookup yields CDR1 LNHDA and CDR2 SQIVND (reference sequence). This specimen comes from a study of CD8 T cells in ankylosing spondylitis. Quantitative molecular-barcoded 5'-RACE generated the TCR beta libraries. MiXCR, applied by TCRdb to the 5' RACE reads, yields one record per CDR3 protein. The data hold fewer than 250,000 distinct CDR3 sequences, with 8% to 11% observed a single time. The study's findings and limits: Reports of some motif variants in reactive arthritis synovial fluid and blood predate this one. Disease-associated clonotypes exhibited CD8+ identity and were relatively infrequent in peripheral blood.

The rearrangement joins TRBV19 to TRBJ2-1; tentatively, D is TRBD2 (6 bases). This clonotype originated in a male donor with ankylosing spondylitis or in good health (not recorded which). Sequenced input: blood, either unsorted or a sorted T cell fraction (not recorded which). CDR3 protein: CASSTIGEEGFYNEQFF. DNA for the CDR3: TGTGCCAGTAGTACCATAGGCGAGGAGGGGTTCTACAATGAGCAGTTCTTC.